The sequence of this TCR beta chain was determined in a study of blood T cell repertoires in COVID-19. This CDR3 is built from 13 residues. CDR1 is SGHRS and CDR2 is YFSETQ in the germline V gene. Trimming removed 4 bases from V and 4 bases from J, with 10 bases in between. Assay: immunoSEQ multiplex PCR; the TCRdb copy retains only in-frame clones and omits some. The sample holds more than 55,000 clones; over 80% are singletons and the top ten take 8.3%. The chain uses TRBV5-1 and TRBJ2-3, with a weak D call TRBD2 (5 bases). This TCR came from a human donor with active COVID-19. The donor label of this sample is uncertain. Sequencing was done on a sample of peripheral blood. The CDR3, as DNA: TGCGCCAGCAGCGATGAGGGATCAGATACGCAGTATTTT. This gives the protein CASSDEGSDTQYF.